Shown below are 12 T cell receptor beta chains from a single sample sequenced in a study of cytomegalovirus exposure and HLA in healthy donors. The primer mix had 60 Vbeta and 13 Jbeta primers. Produced via immunoSEQ multiplex PCR; TCRdb's table is partial and in-frame only. The table has around 200,000 clones, 80% seen once. The material sequenced was PBMCs. These receptors were taken from a boy aged 5 to 17 in good health and CMV-seronegative.

This chain uses TRBV4-1 with TRBJ2-3, with 8 bases fitting TRBD2. V lost 0 bases and J lost 3; bases outside the gene matches: 5. Looked up from germline, CDR1 is MGHRA and CDR2 is YSYEKL. This CDR3 is 16 amino acids long. CDR3 sequence (DNA): TGCGCCAGCAGCCAAGATGGGGGACTAGAAACAGATACGCAGTATTTT. It encodes CASSQDGGLETDTQYF.

CDR3 residues: CASRDGTRPPNNEQFF. The CDR3 DNA is TGCGCCAGCAGAGACGGGACTAGGCCTCCGAACAATGAGCAGTTCTTC. V gene TRBV5-1 combines with J gene TRBJ2-1, with 8 bases lining up with TRBD2. The trim removed 5 bases at V and 5 bases at J, leaving 12 bases unmatched. This CDR3 is built from 16 residues. The germline CDR1 and CDR2 sequences are SGHRS and YFSETQ.

The gene calls are TRBV6-1 and TRBJ1-3; tentative D call: TRBD1 (5 bases). The CDR3 is 16 residues long. V gave up 1 base and J gave up 5 bases, with 15 bases separating them. CDR1 is MNHNS and CDR2 is SASEGT in the germline V gene. The CDR3, as DNA: TGTGCCAGCAGTGAAGTTTCGCGAGGGACTAGAAACACCATATATTTT. Encoded protein: CASSEVSRGTRNTIYF.

This clone was detected only a few times. The genes are TRBV9 and TRBJ2-3; a weak D match, TRBD2 (6 bases). Germline V CDR1 and CDR2: SGDLS, YYNGEE. CDR3 length equals 17 residues. The V and J ends lost 4 bases and 2 bases respectively, with 20 bases between them. The CDR3 here is CASSSAGGGSDTDTQYF. In nucleotides, the CDR3 is TGTGCCAGCAGCTCCGCGGGTGGAGGGAGCGACACAGATACGCAGTATTTT.

This clone was counted once. V and J are TRBV6-5 and TRBJ1-1, with D unclear. Germline CDR1 and CDR2: MNHEY and SVGAGI. The CDR3 length is 11 residues. The ends were cut back, 2 bases at V and 5 bases at J, with 3 bases in the middle. CDR3 DNA sequence: TGTGCCAGCAGTTACCGGACTGAAGCTTTCTTT. It codes for CASSYRTEAFF.

This clone came up once. Because the CDR3's place on the DNA is in doubt, the DNA is left out and the CDR3 is given as listed by TCRdb. The chain couples TRBV10-2 to TRBJ2-3; no DNA check was done on the table's D call, TRBD2. Germline-derived CDR1 and CDR2 are WSHSY and SAAADI. Both ends counted, the CDR3 spans 17 residues. CDR3 sequence: CASSESNWVGVGTSGDF.

The chain is built from TRBV2 and TRBJ1-5; D not certain. Germline V CDR1 and CDR2: SNHLY, FYNNEI. The ends were cut back, 8 bases at V and 6 bases at J, with 14 bases in the middle. CDR3 length equals 13 residues. The CDR3 region is CASLRLGGQPQHF. CDR3 DNA: TGTGCCAGCTTAAGATTAGGAGGTCAGCCCCAGCATTTT. Combining the CDR3 with reference TRBV2 and TRBJ1-5 gives the whole variable domain EPEVTQTPSHQVTQMGQEVILRCVPISNHLYFYWYRQILGQKVEFLVSFYNNEISEKSEIFDDQFSVERPDGSNFTLKIRSTKLEDSAMYFCASLRLGGQPQHFGDGTRLSIL.

There are a few counts of this clone. The chain is built from TRBV4-2 and TRBJ1-5; D remains unclear. Deletions cut 1 base from V and 2 bases from J, with 15 bases between. This CDR3 has 17 amino acids. Germline assignment: CDR1 LGHNA and CDR2 YNFKEQ. CDR3: CASSQGRGVDRNQPQHF. The CDR3 DNA reads as TGTGCCAGCAGCCAAGGACGCGGCGTAGATCGCAATCAGCCCCAGCATTTT.

The genes are TRBV30 and TRBJ1-2; no definite D call. The germline gives CDR1 GTSNPN, CDR2 SVGIG (reference sequence). Deletions cut 0 bases from V and 1 base from J, with 15 bases between. The CDR3 totals 16 residues. The chain's CDR3 is CAWSVFGSPINYGYTF. CDR3 nucleotides: TGTGCCTGGAGTGTATTCGGGAGCCCCATTAACTATGGCTACACCTTC.

V is TRBV2 and J is TRBJ1-4; possible D gene TRBD1, 6 bases. Trimming left V 6 bases short and J 3 bases short, with 20 bases between. From germline, CDR1 is SNHLY and CDR2 FYNNEI. The CDR3 runs to 17 residues. In DNA, the CDR3 is TGTGCCAGCAGGGAACCCATACAGGGACTACCTAATGAAAAACTGTTTTTT. It specifies CASREPIQGLPNEKLFF.

The J gene is TRBJ2-2, the V gene TRBV7-9; TRBD1 aligns across 8 bases. Germline CDR1 reads SEHNR; CDR2 reads FQNEAQ (reference sequence). Trimming at V came to 4 bases and at J to 3 bases, leaving 13 bases not matched to a gene. There are 18 residues in the CDR3. The CDR3 is CASSSRTGTGAYTGELFF. In DNA form, the CDR3 reads TGTGCCAGCAGCTCCAGAACCGGGACAGGAGCCTACACCGGGGAGCTGTTTTTT. The full variable domain, in which reference TRBV7-9 and TRBJ2-2 provide the parts outside the CDR3, is DTGVSQNPRHKITKRGQNVTFRCDPISEHNRLYWYRQTLGQGPEFLTYFQNEAQLEKSRLLSDRFSAERPKGSFSTLEIQRTEQGDSAMYLCASSSRTGTGAYTGELFFGEGSRLTVL.

The V gene is TRBV2, the J gene TRBJ2-3; 11 bases are shared with TRBD2. The CDR3 sequence is 17 residues long. Trimming cost V 1 base and J 3 bases; bases outside gene matches: 6. Per the germline V gene, CDR1 is SNHLY and CDR2 is FYNNEI. CDR3 in DNA: TGTGCCAGCAGTGAAGTTGTACTAGCGGGGGAGACAGATACGCAGTATTTT. Translation gives CASSEVVLAGETDTQYF.